Listed below are T cell receptor beta chains from one sample, sequenced in a study of cytomegalovirus exposure and HLA in healthy donors. The method was immunoSEQ multiplex PCR; TCRdb's version includes in-frame clones alone and lacks a portion of them. The repertoire holds 150,000 to 200,000 clones, around 83% seen once, with roughly an eighth in the top ten. Sequenced material: PBMCs. The receptors stem from a woman aged 30 to 39 in good health and CMV-seropositive. Each CDR3 is given without its conserved first and last residue. Fields, in order: V gene, J gene, CDR3 length, CDR3 protein.

v_gene: TRBV6-1; j_gene: TRBJ1-2; len: 14; CDR3aa: ASSDPGEGFISGYT
v_gene: TRBV19; j_gene: TRBJ1-1; len: 11; CDR3aa: ASLLTGRTEAF
v_gene: TRBV6-6; j_gene: TRBJ2-2; len: 9; CDR3aa: ASYDNGELF
v_gene: TRBV4-2; j_gene: TRBJ2-7; len: 12; CDR3aa: ASSQPGQGNEQY
v_gene: TRBV29-1; j_gene: TRBJ1-2; len: 10; CDR3aa: SVDTEKDGYT
v_gene: TRBV18; j_gene: TRBJ2-6; len: 13; CDR3aa: ASSPTVSGANVLT
v_gene: TRBV29-1; j_gene: TRBJ2-7; len: 10; CDR3aa: SVAGQGYEQY
v_gene: TRBV30; j_gene: TRBJ2-4; len: 11; CDR3aa: AWSVYPETERY
v_gene: TRBV29-1; j_gene: TRBJ1-4; len: 14; CDR3aa: SVVNPSGTGGEKLF
v_gene: TRBV11-2; j_gene: TRBJ2-7; len: 14; CDR3aa: ASSLDPRGRWNEQY
v_gene: TRBV19; j_gene: TRBJ2-7; len: 12; CDR3aa: ASSPTGDLYEQY
v_gene: TRBV6-1; j_gene: TRBJ1-2; len: 14; CDR3aa: ASSEAPGRTPYGYT
v_gene: TRBV27; j_gene: TRBJ2-3; len: 14; CDR3aa: ASNLVAGGGTDTQY
v_gene: TRBV6-1; j_gene: TRBJ1-2; len: 12; CDR3aa: ASSEQGRWYGYT
v_gene: TRBV11-2; j_gene: TRBJ2-3; len: 12; CDR3aa: ASSLGTGHDTQY
v_gene: TRBV5-4; j_gene: TRBJ2-1; len: 10; CDR3aa: ASSLTGGEQF
v_gene: TRBV7-6; j_gene: TRBJ2-1; len: 14; CDR3aa: ASSLGVSGTRNEQF
v_gene: TRBV6-1; j_gene: TRBJ2-3; len: 13; CDR3aa: ASSEAGGGIDTQY
v_gene: TRBV7-2; j_gene: TRBJ2-1; len: 13; CDR3aa: ASRLRGPSGNEQF
v_gene: TRBV2; j_gene: TRBJ1-4; len: 14; CDR3aa: ASSPQGAGTNEKLF
v_gene: TRBV6-1; j_gene: TRBJ1-1; len: 10; CDR3aa: ASSGTRLEAF
v_gene: TRBV7-8; j_gene: TRBJ1-4; len: 11; CDR3aa: ASGPLANEKLF
v_gene: TRBV4-2; j_gene: TRBJ2-5; len: 13; CDR3aa: ASSQVTPTGETQY
v_gene: TRBV4-2; j_gene: TRBJ2-7; len: 12; CDR3aa: ASSQEGHPYEQY
v_gene: TRBV6-1; j_gene: TRBJ1-2; len: 12; CDR3aa: ASNPGQAGDLNT
v_gene: TRBV30; j_gene: TRBJ2-7; len: 12; CDR3aa: AWSVVAGVYEQY
v_gene: TRBV10-3; j_gene: TRBJ2-1; len: 10; CDR3aa: AISESLNEQF
v_gene: TRBV6-5; j_gene: TRBJ1-4; len: 11; CDR3aa: ASSSPGDKKLF
v_gene: TRBV6-1; j_gene: TRBJ2-5; len: 13; CDR3aa: ASKPLTVSQETQY